A selection of T cell receptor beta chains follows, all from one sample in a study of human T cells and chemical hapten exposure. TCRdb reprocessed the RACE reads via MiXCR and lists one record per CDR3 protein. The data contain roughly 380,000 distinct CDR3 sequences, roughly 5% of them singletons. This specimen consisted of whole blood, obtained in connection with sensitization to the hapten diphenylcyclopropenone (DPC). Every receptor here comes from a woman between 45 and 65 years old with alopecia areata. Some clones in this sample may be carry-over from other donors' samples. CDR3s leave out the opening cysteine and the closing phenylalanine or tryptophan. Each record gives: V gene, J gene, CDR3 protein.

v_gene: TRBV12-3/TRBV12-4
j_gene: TRBJ1-2
CDR3aa: ASRGQGPGYT

v_gene: TRBV9
j_gene: TRBJ2-3
CDR3aa: ASSVSTSGGIDTQY

v_gene: TRBV29-1
j_gene: TRBJ2-5
CDR3aa: SVESNRGETQY

v_gene: TRBV28
j_gene: TRBJ1-6
CDR3aa: ASTGEGPYNSPLH

v_gene: TRBV6-5
j_gene: TRBJ1-2
CDR3aa: ASSSYSSGGYGYT

v_gene: TRBV5-1
j_gene: TRBJ2-5
CDR3aa: ASSVGTETQY

v_gene: TRBV6-1
j_gene: TRBJ2-2
CDR3aa: ASIGQGTGELF

v_gene: TRBV28
j_gene: TRBJ2-3
CDR3aa: ASSLGTSGTSDTQY

v_gene: TRBV11-2
j_gene: TRBJ2-3
CDR3aa: ASSLDSGPFHTQY

v_gene: TRBV7-9
j_gene: TRBJ2-2
CDR3aa: ASSLARGSGELF

v_gene: TRBV3-1
j_gene: TRBJ1-1
CDR3aa: ASIGSTEAF

v_gene: TRBV19
j_gene: TRBJ2-6
CDR3aa: ASRTGAGANVLT

v_gene: TRBV3-1
j_gene: TRBJ1-1
CDR3aa: ASGYQGARNTEAF

v_gene: TRBV20-1
j_gene: TRBJ1-1
CDR3aa: SARREGAGTEAF

v_gene: TRBV9
j_gene: TRBJ2-5
CDR3aa: ASSPGLADETQY

v_gene: TRBV7-2
j_gene: TRBJ2-5
CDR3aa: ASSSGQIQETQY

v_gene: TRBV7-9
j_gene: TRBJ2-1
CDR3aa: ASSISSGGINEQF

v_gene: TRBV2
j_gene: TRBJ2-1
CDR3aa: ASSSTSSYNEQF

v_gene: TRBV29-1
j_gene: TRBJ1-2
CDR3aa: SVELGQAYGYT

v_gene: TRBV7-9
j_gene: TRBJ2-3
CDR3aa: ASSLGVGTDTQY

v_gene: TRBV15
j_gene: TRBJ1-1
CDR3aa: ATSRDGMNTEAF

v_gene: TRBV29-1
j_gene: TRBJ2-1
CDR3aa: SFRSYNEQF

v_gene: TRBV7-8
j_gene: TRBJ1-5
CDR3aa: ASSLGGIQPQH

v_gene: TRBV5-8
j_gene: TRBJ1-5
CDR3aa: ASSLVGQPAGQPQH

v_gene: TRBV29-1
j_gene: TRBJ1-1
CDR3aa: SAGGATGDRIKNTEAF

v_gene: TRBV20-1
j_gene: TRBJ2-6
CDR3aa: SAKGHPSGANVLT

v_gene: TRBV28
j_gene: TRBJ2-4
CDR3aa: ASSLTGREAKNIQY

v_gene: TRBV29-1
j_gene: TRBJ2-1
CDR3aa: SALRTGESYNEQF

v_gene: TRBV12-3/TRBV12-4
j_gene: TRBJ2-5
CDR3aa: ASSLERGETQY

v_gene: TRBV7-2
j_gene: TRBJ1-2
CDR3aa: ASSLAEGDLNGYT

v_gene: TRBV7-3
j_gene: TRBJ2-7
CDR3aa: ASSLDVGDEQY

v_gene: TRBV27
j_gene: TRBJ2-6
CDR3aa: ASREGAGGANVLT

v_gene: TRBV2
j_gene: TRBJ2-7
CDR3aa: ASSEFGASGGPQPYEQY

v_gene: TRBV20-1
j_gene: TRBJ1-2
CDR3aa: SAFGEGEGYGYT

v_gene: TRBV29-1
j_gene: TRBJ1-1
CDR3aa: SVDGARPDTEAF

v_gene: TRBV29-1
j_gene: TRBJ2-4
CDR3aa: SVEFPFRSVNIQY

v_gene: TRBV12-3/TRBV12-4
j_gene: TRBJ1-1
CDR3aa: ASSPLGTLPYTEAF

v_gene: TRBV30
j_gene: TRBJ2-2
CDR3aa: AWMGATGELF

v_gene: TRBV28
j_gene: TRBJ2-7
CDR3aa: ASSSGTPYEQY

v_gene: TRBV5-8
j_gene: TRBJ1-5
CDR3aa: ASSLDRSNQPQH

v_gene: TRBV15
j_gene: TRBJ2-1
CDR3aa: ATSRVAISGNEQF

v_gene: TRBV6-5
j_gene: TRBJ2-7
CDR3aa: ASSYQTGTPFDEQY

v_gene: TRBV29-1
j_gene: TRBJ2-3
CDR3aa: SVENPRGSGTDTQY

v_gene: TRBV7-2
j_gene: TRBJ2-1
CDR3aa: ASSLVGGRGLNEQF

v_gene: TRBV6-1
j_gene: TRBJ1-1
CDR3aa: ATDDRSNTEAF

v_gene: TRBV4-3
j_gene: TRBJ2-1
CDR3aa: ASSQDWAGGPLNEQF

v_gene: TRBV29-1
j_gene: TRBJ1-2
CDR3aa: SVADRSYGYT

v_gene: TRBV6-2/TRBV6-3
j_gene: TRBJ2-1
CDR3aa: ASSYGGRGYNEQF

v_gene: TRBV6-2/TRBV6-3
j_gene: TRBJ2-3
CDR3aa: ASSLQRDHTDTQY